This passage covers 18 T cell receptor beta chains from one sample sequenced in a study of blood T cells in healthy people across ages. With a J-beta primer mix and a sample-barcoded 5' primer, a second PCR ran 7 to 11 cycles. MiXCR, applied by TCRdb to the 5' RACE reads, yields one record per CDR3 protein. The profile shows roughly 1,800,000 distinct CDR3 sequences, about 50% of them singletons. Sequencing was carried out using blood. Source of these receptors: a woman in her thirties or forties in good health.

The chain uses TRBV4-3 and TRBJ1-2, with TRBD1 matching over 7 bases. Germline V gives CDR1 LGHNA, CDR2 YSLEER. Unmatched junction bases numbered 19, after V lost 3 bases and J lost 6 bases. CDR3 length: 18 amino acids. Written as DNA, the CDR3 is TGCGCCAGCAGCCAGGTAGCGACAGGGTCCCGAAGATTCGATGGCTACACCTTC. Protein product: CASSQVATGSRRFDGYTF.

The rearrangement links TRBV4-3 to TRBJ2-7; D is undetermined. V was cut by 5 bases and J by 6 bases, with 23 bases left in between. Germline V CDR1 and CDR2: LGHNA, YSLEER. The CDR3 is 16 residues long. This CDR3 reads CASSLTPGSPGCEQYF. CDR3 DNA: TGCGCCAGCAGCTTAACTCCCGGGTCCCCGGGCTGCGAGCAGTACTTC.

J is TRBJ1-2 and V is TRBV6-6; 7 bases map to TRBD1. J gave up 6 bases and V 6 bases, and 4 bases lay outside the gene matches. The CDR3 has 12 residues. Germline CDR1 is MNHNY and CDR2 is SVGAGI (reference sequence). CDR3: CASRVTGDGYTF. The CDR3 DNA follows: TGTGCCAGCAGGGTTACAGGGGATGGCTACACCTTC.

In this sample, this clonotype turned up many times. This rearrangement joins TRBV7-6 to TRBJ1-1; 7 bases line up with TRBD1. V was pared by 5 bases and J by 3 bases, with 3 bases of the junction left unmatched. CDR3 size: 13 residues. Germline V gene lookup returns CDR1 SGHVS and CDR2 FNYEAQ. The chain's CDR3 is CASSPQGYTEAFF. The CDR3 region has the DNA TGTGCCAGCAGCCCACAGGGGTACACTGAAGCTTTCTTT.

The CDR3 DNA sequence: TGTGCCAGCAGCCAAACCAACTCAGGGTTGGAGCAGTTCTTC. It specifies CASSQTNSGLEQFF. The V call is TRBV7-6, the J call TRBJ2-1; weak D call: TRBD1 (5 bases). The V and J ends lost 5 bases and 10 bases respectively, with 18 bases between them. The germline V gene has CDR1 SGHVS and CDR2 FNYEAQ. This CDR3 contains 14 residues.

The J gene is TRBJ1-5, the V gene TRBV7-2; possible D gene TRBD1, 6 bases. CDR1 is SGHTA, CDR2 FQGNSA, per germline. The CDR3 runs 14 residues. V lost 4 bases and J lost 5, with 12 bases in between. The CDR3 sequence: CASSWLGADQPQHF. The CDR3 DNA sequence: TGTGCCAGCAGCTGGCTGGGGGCCGATCAGCCCCAGCATTTT.

This clonotype occurred a few times. The chain couples TRBV7-2 to TRBJ2-7; D tentatively reads TRBD1 or TRBD2 (5 bases each). The germline CDR1 and CDR2 sequences are SGHTA and FQGNSA. The CDR3 spans 15 residues. V lost 5 bases and J lost 1, with 15 bases in between. The CDR3 here is CASSARDPLSYEQYF. The CDR3 region has the DNA TGTGCCAGCAGCGCCCGGGACCCCCTTTCCTACGAGCAGTACTTC.

This clonotype has only a few counts. This chain uses TRBV9 with TRBJ2-3, with 7 nucleotides matching TRBD1. Trimming at V came to 3 bases and at J to 0 bases, leaving 7 bases not matched to a gene. CDR1 is SGDLS, CDR2 YYNGEE, per germline. This CDR3 is built from 16 residues. The CDR3 sequence is CASSADRQGSTDTQYF. The CDR3 bases are TGTGCCAGCAGCGCCGATCGACAGGGTAGCACAGATACGCAGTATTTT. The complete variable domain, with remaining parts taken from reference TRBV9 and TRBJ2-3, reads DSGVTQTPKHLITATGQRVTLRCSPRSGDLSVYWYQQSLDQGLQFLIQYYNGEERAKGNILERFSAQQFPDLHSELNLSSLELGDSALYFCASSADRQGSTDTQYFGPGTRLTVL.

This chain uses TRBV4-3 with TRBJ2-1; D possibly corresponds to TRBD1 (6 bases). This CDR3 is 17 amino acids long. Germline V gene data show CDR1 as LGHNA and CDR2 as YSLEER. Trimming took off 0 bases at V and 2 bases at J, with 14 bases between the two ends. This chain's CDR3 is CASSQDYEGVAYNEQFF. In nucleotides, the CDR3 is TGCGCCAGCAGCCAAGATTACGAGGGGGTAGCCTACAATGAGCAGTTCTTC.

This clonotype was picked up a small number of times. The V and J genes are TRBV6-5 and TRBJ2-6; D may be TRBD1 (7 bases). This CDR3 spans 19 amino acids. Germline values: CDR1 MNHEY, CDR2 SVGAGI. Trimming stripped 0 bases from V and 1 base from J, with 16 bases between. This CDR3 reads CASSYSSWQGGSGANVLTF. DNA of the CDR3: TGTGCCAGCAGTTACTCGAGTTGGCAGGGGGGTTCTGGGGCCAACGTCCTGACTTTC.

This clonotype was observed a handful of times. The chain joins TRBV7-2 to TRBJ2-7; 7 nucleotides align to TRBD1. The V gene's germline CDR1 is SGHTA and CDR2 FQGNSA. J gave up 5 bases and V 2 bases, and 6 bases lay outside the gene matches. The CDR3 runs to 14 residues. CDR3 in DNA: TGTGCCAGCAGCTTACAGGGACAGTTCGACGAGCAGTACTTC. It encodes CASSLQGQFDEQYF.

In its sample, this clonotype was seen a few times. The chain has TRBV21-1 and TRBJ2-7; TRBD1, the table's D call, was not compared with the DNA. TRBV21-1 is listed as a pseudogene. CDR3 length equals 17 residues. This CDR3 reads CASSKYIAQGSSYEQYF. DNA for the CDR3: TGTGCCAGCAGCAAATACATCGCACAGGGGTCTTCCTACGAGCAGTACTTC.

The chain couples TRBV6-1 to TRBJ2-5; D not resolved. TRBJ2-7 matches the DNA end more closely, so the J call is doubtful. This CDR3 is built from 14 residues. The germline V gene encodes CDR1 MNHNS and CDR2 SASEGT. CDR3: CASRISPSLYEQYF. DNA of the CDR3: TGTGCCAGCCGAATCTCCCCTTCACTTTACGAGCAGTACTTC.

This clonotype was seen a handful of times. The chain is built from TRBV10-3 and TRBJ1-2; 8 nucleotides line up with TRBD1. V trimming: 2 bases; J trimming: 7 bases; junction bases outside the gene matches: 12. Germline CDR1 ENHRY, CDR2 SYGVKD. The CDR3 length is 16 residues. In DNA, the CDR3 is TGTGCCATCAGTGAGCAAACGACAGGGGCCCTTGGTGGCTACACCTTC. Encoded protein: CAISEQTTGALGGYTF.

This clonotype was found a few times. The chain is built from TRBV27 and TRBJ2-7; D gene ambiguous. V was clipped by 3 bases and J by 6 bases, with 12 bases between them. Germline V gene data show CDR1 as MNHEY and CDR2 as SMNVEV (reference sequence). The length of the CDR3 is 13 residues. In DNA form, the CDR3 reads TGTGCCAGCAGTTTTAAGAAGAATTCCGAGCAGTACTTC. Amino acid sequence: CASSFKKNSEQYF.

This clonotype has a handful of counts. CDR3 in DNA: TGTGCCAGCAGCCAAGTTCCAGCGGAGCAGTACTTC. It encodes CASSQVPAEQYF. J is TRBJ2-7 and V is TRBV3-1; no clear D gene. The V gene lost 1 base and the J gene lost 7 bases, with 8 bases spanning the gap. The CDR3 runs to 12 residues. CDR1 and CDR2 from the germline V gene are LGHDT and YNNKEL (reference sequence).

This clonotype was recorded only once. V gene TRBV24-1 combines with J gene TRBJ2-6; D may match TRBD1 or TRBD2 (6 bases each). Per germline, CDR1 KGHDR and CDR2 SFDVKD. The CDR3 is 16 residues long. The germline V and J ends were trimmed by 2 bases and 2 bases, with 9 bases remaining between them. The CDR3 here is CATSDSGGPGANVLTF. CDR3 in DNA: TGTGCCACCAGTGATTCCGGGGGCCCTGGGGCCAACGTCCTGACTTTC.

V and J are TRBV3-1 and TRBJ2-5; 9 nucleotides agree with TRBD2. Germline loops: CDR1 LGHDT, CDR2 YNNKEL (reference sequence). V shed 4 bases and J 4 bases; nucleotides not matched to a gene: 4. This CDR3 spans 14 amino acids. The CDR3: CASSPPAGGETQYF. The CDR3 DNA reads as TGTGCCAGCAGCCCCCCAGCGGGGGGAGAGACCCAGTACTTC.